This TCR beta chain was documented in a study of cytomegalovirus exposure and HLA in healthy donors. Both 60 Vbeta primers and 13 Jbeta primers went into the PCR. Original handling: In a later analysis, of some 80 million unique beta chains, 9 million to 11 million appeared in at least two donors. Sequencing was performed with immunoSEQ multiplex PCR; in TCRdb, only in-frame clones are kept and a portion is missing. D and trimming were read from the DNA, whereas the V and J calls and clone size are those reported in that table. The data show about 130,000 clones, with approximately 85% seen just once and approximately 10% held by the top ten. V dropped 3 bases and J dropped 6 bases, with 12 bases sitting between them. The CDR3 loop spans 14 amino acids. CDR1 and CDR2 (germline): SGDLS, YYNGEE.

V usage is TRBV9 and J usage is TRBJ2-2; D gene ambiguous. The receptor comes from a male donor in good health and CMV-seropositive. The sequenced material came from PBMCs. CDR3 region: CASSETGFPGELFF. CDR3 coding DNA: TGTGCCAGCAGCGAGACCGGGTTTCCCGGGGAGCTGTTTTTT.